The T cell receptor (beta chain) described here comes from a study of blood T cell repertoires in COVID-19. For the study at large: Sources were T cells, B-cell-depleted T cells, or PBMCs; the material itself was cDNA or gDNA.

V was clipped by 5 bases and J by 4 bases, with 8 bases between them. The CDR3 loop spans 12 amino acids. TCRdb's copy holds only in-frame clones and misses some; the assay was immunoSEQ multiplex PCR. The data show about 200,000 clones, with less than 90% seen just once and roughly 2% held by the top ten. The chain joins TRBV12-3 or TRBV12-4 to TRBJ1-2; D might be TRBD1 (5 bases). Sequencing was carried out using peripheral blood. The origin of this receptor is a woman in her 50s with acute or convalescent COVID-19. The CDR3 DNA follows: TGTGCCAGCAGTCGGGACTCCTATGGCTACACCTTC. This translates into CASSRDSYGYTF.